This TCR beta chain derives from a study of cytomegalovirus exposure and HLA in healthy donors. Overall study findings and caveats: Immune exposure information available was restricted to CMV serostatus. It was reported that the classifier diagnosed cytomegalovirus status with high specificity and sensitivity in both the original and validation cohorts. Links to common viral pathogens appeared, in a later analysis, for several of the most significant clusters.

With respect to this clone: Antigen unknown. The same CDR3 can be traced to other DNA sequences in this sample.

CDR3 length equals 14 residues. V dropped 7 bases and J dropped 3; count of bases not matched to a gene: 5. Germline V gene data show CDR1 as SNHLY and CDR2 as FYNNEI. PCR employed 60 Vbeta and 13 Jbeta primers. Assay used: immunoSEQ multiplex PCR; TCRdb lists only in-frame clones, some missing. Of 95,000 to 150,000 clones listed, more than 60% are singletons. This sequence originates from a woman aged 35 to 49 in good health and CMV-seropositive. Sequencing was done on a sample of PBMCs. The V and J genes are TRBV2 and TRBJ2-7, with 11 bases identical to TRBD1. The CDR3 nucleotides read TGTGCCAGCACCGGACAGGGGGCAAGCTACGAGCAGTACTTC. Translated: CASTGQGASYEQYF.